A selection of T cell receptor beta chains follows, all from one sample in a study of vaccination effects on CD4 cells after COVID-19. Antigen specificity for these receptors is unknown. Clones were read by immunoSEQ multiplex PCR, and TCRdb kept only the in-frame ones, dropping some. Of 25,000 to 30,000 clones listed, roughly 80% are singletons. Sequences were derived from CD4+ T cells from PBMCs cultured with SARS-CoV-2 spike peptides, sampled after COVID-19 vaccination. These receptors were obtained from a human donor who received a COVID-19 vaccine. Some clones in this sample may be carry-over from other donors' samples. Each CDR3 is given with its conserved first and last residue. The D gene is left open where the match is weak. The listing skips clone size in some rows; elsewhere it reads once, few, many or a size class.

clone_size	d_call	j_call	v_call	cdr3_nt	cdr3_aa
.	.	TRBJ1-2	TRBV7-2	TGTGCCAGCAGCTTAGATACAGGGAGGTATGGCTACACCTTC	CASSLDTGRYGYTF
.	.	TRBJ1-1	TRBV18	TGTGCCAGCTCACCACAGGGGAGCGGCCATGAAGCTTTCTTT	CASSPQGSGHEAFF
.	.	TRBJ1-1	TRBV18	TGTGCCAGCTCACCACAGGGGGGAACTGAAGCTTTCTTT	CASSPQGGTEAFF
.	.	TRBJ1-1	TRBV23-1	TGCGCCAGCAGTCAATCGATTCCCAGGTCCGAGGGTGAAGCTTTCTTT	CASSQSIPRSEGEAFF
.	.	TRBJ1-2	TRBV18	TGTGCCAGCTCACCACCGATAGGGTACGACTATGGCTACACCTTC	CASSPPIGYDYGYTF
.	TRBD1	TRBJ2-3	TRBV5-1	TGCGCCAGCAGCTCCGGGACAGTCTATGATACGCAGTATTTT	CASSSGTVYDTQYF
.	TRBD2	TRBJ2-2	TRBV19	TGTGCCAGTAGGACCGGGGGGGGAGGGCAAAACACCGGGGAGCTGTTTTTT	CASRTGGGGQNTGELFF
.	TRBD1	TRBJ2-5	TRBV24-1	TGTGCCACCAGTGATTTCGGGACAGGGCAGGAGACCCAGTACTTC	CATSDFGTGQETQYF
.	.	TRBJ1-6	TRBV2	TGTGCCAGCAGCGGGACACCACCCCTCCACTTT	CASSGTPPLHF
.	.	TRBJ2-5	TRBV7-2	TGTGCCAGCAGCTTAGCGGGGGGCGCAGAGACCCAGTACTTC	CASSLAGGAETQYF
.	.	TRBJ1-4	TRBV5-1	TGCGCCAGCAGTCCTAGGGAGGGAACTAATGAAAAACTGTTTTTT	CASSPREGTNEKLFF
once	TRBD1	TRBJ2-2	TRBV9	TGTGCCAGCAGCGTAGGGGTGGGACAGGGCGGCGGGGAGCTGTTTTTT	CASSVGVGQGGGELFF
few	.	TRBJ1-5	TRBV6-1	TGTGCCAGCACCCGACAGGAGTACAATCAGCCCCAGCATTTT	CASTRQEYNQPQHF
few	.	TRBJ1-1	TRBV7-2	TGTGCCAGCAGCTCGTTCTTATCGAACACTGAAGCTTTCTTT	CASSSFLSNTEAFF
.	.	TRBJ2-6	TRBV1	TGCACCAGCAGCCAAGATCGACATACTGGGGCCAACGTCCTGACTTTC	CTSSQDRHTGANVLTF
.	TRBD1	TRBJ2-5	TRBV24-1	TGTGCCACCAGTGATTTCGGATCCAGGGGGAATAGGAATGGGGAGACCCAGTACTTC	CATSDFGSRGNRNGETQYF
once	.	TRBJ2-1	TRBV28	TGTGCCAGCAGTCTACCGAACCTCAGGAGCAATGAGCAGTTCTTC	CASSLPNLRSNEQFF
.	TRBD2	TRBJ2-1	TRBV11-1	TGTGCCAGCAGTCCTAGCGGGGGTTACAATGAGCAGTTCTTC	CASSPSGGYNEQFF
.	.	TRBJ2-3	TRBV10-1	TGCGCCAGCAGTGGGACAGTCGGAGATACGCAGTATTTT	CASSGTVGDTQYF
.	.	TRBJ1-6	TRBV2	TGTGCCAGCAGGGGGGAGGGAATTAATTCACCCCTCCACTTT	CASRGEGINSPLHF
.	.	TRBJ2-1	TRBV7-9	TGTGCCAGCAGAGGGAATGAGCAGTTCTTC	CASRGNEQFF
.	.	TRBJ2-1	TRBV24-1	TGTGCCACCAGTGATTTGCGGCGGTCCTACAATGAGCAGTTCTTC	CATSDLRRSYNEQFF
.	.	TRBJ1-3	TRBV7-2	TGTGCCAGCAGCTTAGCCCAGGGGACGGGCGGAAACACCATATATTTT	CASSLAQGTGGNTIYF
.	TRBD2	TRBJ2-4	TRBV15	TGTGCCACCAGCAGAGTAGCGGGGCTAGCCAAAAACATTCAGTACTTC	CATSRVAGLAKNIQYF
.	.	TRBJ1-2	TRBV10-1	TGCGCCAGGCGGAATCGGGGGTGCTATGGCTACACCTTC	CARRNRGCYGYTF
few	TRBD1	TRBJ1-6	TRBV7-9	TGTGCCAGCAGCCGCAGGGGGCATAACATTTCACCCCTCCACTTT	CASSRRGHNISPLHF
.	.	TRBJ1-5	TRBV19	TGTGCCAGTTGCGTCAACAATCAGCCCCAGCATTTT	CASCVNNQPQHF
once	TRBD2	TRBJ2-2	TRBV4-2	TGTGCCAGCAGCCCCAGACTAGCGGGGAACACCGGGGAGCTGTTTTTT	CASSPRLAGNTGELFF
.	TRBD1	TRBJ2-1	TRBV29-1	TGCAGCGCCGGGACAGTACTCTACAATGAGCAGTTCTTC	CSAGTVLYNEQFF
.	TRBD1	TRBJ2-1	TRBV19	TGTGCCACGGACAGGGAGCGCGGTGAGCAGTTCTTC	CATDRERGEQFF
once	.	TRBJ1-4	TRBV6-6	TGTGCCAGCAGTTACTCAAACACAGGGTCTAATGAAAAACTGTTTTTT	CASSYSNTGSNEKLFF
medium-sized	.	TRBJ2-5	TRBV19	TGTGCCAGTAGTATTGACACCCAAGAGACCCAGTACTTC	CASSIDTQETQYF
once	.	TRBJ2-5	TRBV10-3	TGTGCCACCAGGGCGCTGGGAGAGACCCAGTACTTC	CATRALGETQYF
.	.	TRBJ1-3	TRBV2	TGTGCCAGCAGCTCATTTGATGGGGTATATTTT	CASSSFDGVYF
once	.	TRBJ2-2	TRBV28	TGTGCCAGCAGTTGGTCAGACACCGGGGAGCTGTTTTTT	CASSWSDTGELFF
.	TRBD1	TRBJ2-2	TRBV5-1	TGCGCCAGCAGCTTGGGGACAGGGACGGGCGCCGGGGAGCTGTTTTTT	CASSLGTGTGAGELFF
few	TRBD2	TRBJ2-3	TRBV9	TGTGCCAGCAGCCACCCGCGGGGGGGCAGCACAGATACGCAGTATTTT	CASSHPRGGSTDTQYF
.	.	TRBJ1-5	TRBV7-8	TGTGCCAGCAGCTTAGTTGCAAGGACACTGAGCAATCAGCCCCAGCATTTT	CASSLVARTLSNQPQHF
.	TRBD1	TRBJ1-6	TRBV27	TGTGCCAGCAGGTCTACAGGGGAGCTGTCCTATAATTCACCCCTCCACTTT	CASRSTGELSYNSPLHF
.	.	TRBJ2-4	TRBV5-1	TGCGCCAGCAGCTTGGAGACAGGAGTAGCCAAAAACATTCAGTACTTC	CASSLETGVAKNIQYF
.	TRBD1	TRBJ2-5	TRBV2	TGTGCCAGCAGTGTACAGGGGTTGCAGACCCAGTACTTC	CASSVQGLQTQYF
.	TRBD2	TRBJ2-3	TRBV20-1	TGCAGTGCTAGTCAAGCGGGGGGCCCCACAGATACGCAGTATTTT	CSASQAGGPTDTQYF
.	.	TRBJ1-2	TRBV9	TGTGCCAGCAGCGCCCGGGGGGATTGGACGGTTAGTGGCTACACCTTC	CASSARGDWTVSGYTF
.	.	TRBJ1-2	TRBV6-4	TGTGCCAGCAGCCTGGACAAGAGCCTCTCCTATGGCTACACCTTC	CASSLDKSLSYGYTF
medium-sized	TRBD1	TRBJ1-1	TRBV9	TGTGCCAGCAGCGTAGAAGGGACAGGGTTAGGCACTGAAGCTTTCTTT	CASSVEGTGLGTEAFF
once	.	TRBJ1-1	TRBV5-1	TGCGCCAGCAGCTTGGAGCGTCAGGGATACAACACTGAAGCTTTCTTT	CASSLERQGYNTEAFF
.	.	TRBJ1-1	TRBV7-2	TGTGCCAGCAGCTTAGTTCGGCAGAACACTGAAGCTTTCTTT	CASSLVRQNTEAFF